These 14 T cell receptor beta chains were all obtained from the same sample, sequenced in a study of T cells in Graves' hyperthyroidism and ophthalmopathy. Amplified TCR beta CDR3 regions came from RNA transcripts. The TCR CDR3 was amplified in a first-round RT-PCR using the HTBI primer set. TCRdb used MiXCR to reprocess the multiplex PCR reads, holding one entry per CDR3 protein. The sample has 540,000 or so distinct CDR3 sequences, more than 15% seen once. Sequencing was done on a sample of blood. The receptors originated from a woman aged 25-40 years with Graves' hyperthyroidism.

This clonotype was found many times. The V and J genes are TRBV30 and TRBJ1-2; tentatively, D is TRBD1 (6 bases). The CDR3 is 16 amino acids. With 3 bases removed from V and 4 bases from J, the gap between germline ends came to 21 bases. Germline CDR1 GTSNPN, CDR2 SVGIG (reference sequence). The CDR3 bases are TGTGCCTGGAGCGGTCGTAGGACAGCGACCCGCTATGGCTACACCTTC. Translated, it gives CAWSGRRTATRYGYTF. The entire variable domain, with the rest obtained from reference TRBV30 and TRBJ1-2, is as follows: SQTIHQWPATLVQPVGSPLSLECTVEGTSNPNLYWYRQAAGRGLQLLFYSVGIGQISSEVPQNLSASRPQDRQFILSSKKLLLSDSGFYLCAWSGRRTATRYGYTFGSGTRLTVV.

V gene TRBV7-3 combines with J gene TRBJ2-3, with D tentatively TRBD2 (5 bases). V lost 0 bases to trimming and J lost 0 bases, with 10 bases between them. The V gene's germline CDR1 is SGHTA and CDR2 FQGTGA. The CDR3 consists of 16 residues. The CDR3 DNA is TGTGCCAGCAGCTTAACGAGGGAAAGGAGCACAGATACGCAGTATTTT. As protein: CASSLTRERSTDTQYF.

This chain links TRBV25-1 with TRBJ2-3; D unresolved. The CDR3 sequence is 13 residues long. Germline assignment: CDR1 MGHDK and CDR2 SYGVNS. V lost 4 bases and J lost 6, with 11 bases in between. The CDR3 DNA reads as TGTGCCAGCAGTGCTGGGCTTGTCGATACGCAGTATTTT. This sequence encodes CASSAGLVDTQYF.

V is TRBV20-1 and J is TRBJ2-1, with TRBD2 matching 14 bases. V gave up 5 bases and J gave up 6 bases; unmatched junction bases: 3. Germline V gene sequence: CDR1 DFQATT, CDR2 SNEGSKA (reference sequence). CDR3 length: 14 amino acids. The CDR3, as DNA: TGCAGTGCTCGGACTAGCGGGAGGAGCAATGAGCAGTTCTTC. Protein sequence: CSARTSGRSNEQFF.

This clonotype was observed at least ten times. The chain has TRBV19 and TRBJ2-3, with D possibly TRBD2 on 6 matching bases. Trimming took off 9 bases at V and 2 bases at J, with 15 bases between the two ends. This CDR3 has 14 amino acids. Germline loops: CDR1 LNHDA, CDR2 SQIVND (reference sequence). The CDR3 nucleotides are TGTGCCAGCAGCCGGGGAGGTTCCACAGATACGCAGTATTTT. Its translation: CASSRGGSTDTQYF.

This clonotype showed up just a few times. V usage is TRBV28 and J usage is TRBJ2-2, with a possible D match to TRBD1 (5 bases). Germline loops: CDR1 MDHEN, CDR2 SYDVKM. CDR3 size: 14 residues. The germline V and J ends were trimmed by 6 bases and 1 base, with 9 bases remaining between them. The CDR3 region has the DNA TGTGCCAGCAGGTTACAGGTGAACACCGGGGAGCTGTTTTTT. Residues: CASRLQVNTGELFF. The complete variable domain, with remaining parts taken from reference TRBV28 and TRBJ2-2, reads DVKVTQSSRYLVKRTGEKVFLECVQDMDHENMFWYRQDPGLGLRLIYFSYDVKMKEKGDIPEGYSVSREKKERFSLILESASTNQTSMYLCASRLQVNTGELFFGEGSRLTVL.

Only a few counts were recorded for this clonotype. The V and J genes are TRBV10-3 and TRBJ2-7, with TRBD1 matching over 10 bases. This CDR3 is built from 16 residues. Germline CDR1 ENHRY, CDR2 SYGVKD. J was trimmed by 6 bases and V by 6 bases; bases with no gene match: 14. CDR3 protein: CAISSGTGAPKGEQYF. The CDR3 DNA follows: TGTGCCATCAGCTCCGGGACAGGGGCCCCTAAAGGCGAGCAGTACTTC.

This clonotype showed up just a few times. V gene TRBV2 combines with J gene TRBJ2-7, with D perhaps matching TRBD2 (6 bases). Germline V lookup: CDR1 SNHLY, CDR2 FYNNEI. Trimming left V 4 bases short and J 3 bases short, with 10 bases between. The CDR3 is 13 residues long. DNA of the CDR3: TGTGCCAGCAGTGTAAGACTAGTCTACGAGCAGTACTTC. Translated, it gives CASSVRLVYEQYF.

The rearrangement links TRBV19 to TRBJ2-2, with 8 nucleotides matching TRBD1. The CDR3 is 14 residues long. The V and J ends lost 10 bases and 1 base, in that order; junction bases with no gene match: 5. Looked up from germline, CDR1 is LNHDA and CDR2 is SQIVND (reference sequence). The CDR3 DNA reads as TGTGCCACAACCGGGACAGGGAACACCGGGGAGCTGTTTTTT. Translated, it gives CATTGTGNTGELFF.

This clonotype was observed at least ten times. The rearrangement links TRBV28 to TRBJ1-4, with TRBD1 matching over 12 bases. This CDR3 contains 15 residues. Germline V gene lookup returns CDR1 MDHEN and CDR2 SYDVKM. Unmatched junction bases numbered 5, after V lost 4 bases and J lost 8 bases. CDR3 nucleotide sequence: TGTGCCAGCAGTTCGCGGGACAGGGGGCGGGAAAAACTGTTTTTT. This gives the protein CASSSRDRGREKLFF.

This clonotype was counted only a few times. This CDR3 reads CASSPKDWTYEQYF. Written as DNA, the CDR3 is TGTGCCAGCTCACCTAAGGACTGGACCTACGAGCAGTACTTC. The V call is TRBV18, the J call TRBJ2-7, with D possibly being TRBD2 (5 bases). V lost 3 bases to trimming and J lost 2 bases, with 11 bases between them. The CDR3 is 14 amino acids. Germline assignment: CDR1 KGHSH and CDR2 LQKENI.

This clonotype was counted many times. The chain combines TRBV5-5 with TRBJ1-2; D uncertain. The V gene lost 4 bases and the J gene lost 6 bases, with 13 bases spanning the gap. Germline values: CDR1 SGHKS, CDR2 YYEKEE (reference sequence). The CDR3 is 13 residues long. CDR3 bases: TGTGCCAGCAGCCCCGGGCCAGGTGATGGCTACACCTTC. Protein product: CASSPGPGDGYTF.

This clonotype turned up a few times. This chain uses TRBV12-5 with TRBJ2-1, with 9 bases aligning to TRBD2. This CDR3 region has 14 residues. With 7 bases clipped from V and 5 bases from J, the junction kept 6 bases outside the gene matches. Germline values: CDR1 LGHNT, CDR2 FRNRAP. The CDR3 loop is CASAPRLADNEQFF. The CDR3 DNA follows: TGTGCTAGTGCTCCTCGACTAGCGGACAATGAGCAGTTCTTC.

The chain employs TRBV20-1 and TRBJ2-4, with TRBD2 matching 14 bases. V shed 6 bases and J 1 base; nucleotides not matched to a gene: 11. The CDR3 is made up of 18 amino acids. In germline, CDR1 is DFQATT, CDR2 SNEGSKA (reference sequence). As DNA, the CDR3 is TGCAGTGCCGCCGGGACTAGCGGGAGTGAATGGGCCAAAAACATTCAGTACTTC. This translates into CSAAGTSGSEWAKNIQYF.